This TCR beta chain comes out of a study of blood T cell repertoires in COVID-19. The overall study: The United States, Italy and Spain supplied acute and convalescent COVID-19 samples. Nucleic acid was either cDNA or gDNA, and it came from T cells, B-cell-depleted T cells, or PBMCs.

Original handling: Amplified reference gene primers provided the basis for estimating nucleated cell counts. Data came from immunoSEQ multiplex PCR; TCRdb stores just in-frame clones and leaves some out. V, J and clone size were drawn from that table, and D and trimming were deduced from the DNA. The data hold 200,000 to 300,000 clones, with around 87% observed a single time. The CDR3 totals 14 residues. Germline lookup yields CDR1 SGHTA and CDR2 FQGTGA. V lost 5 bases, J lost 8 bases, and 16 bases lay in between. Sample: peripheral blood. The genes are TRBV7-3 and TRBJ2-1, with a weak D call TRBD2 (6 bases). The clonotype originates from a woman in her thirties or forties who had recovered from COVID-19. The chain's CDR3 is CASSAFWGVHEQFF. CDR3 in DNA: TGTGCCAGCAGCGCGTTTTGGGGGGTCCATGAGCAGTTCTTC.